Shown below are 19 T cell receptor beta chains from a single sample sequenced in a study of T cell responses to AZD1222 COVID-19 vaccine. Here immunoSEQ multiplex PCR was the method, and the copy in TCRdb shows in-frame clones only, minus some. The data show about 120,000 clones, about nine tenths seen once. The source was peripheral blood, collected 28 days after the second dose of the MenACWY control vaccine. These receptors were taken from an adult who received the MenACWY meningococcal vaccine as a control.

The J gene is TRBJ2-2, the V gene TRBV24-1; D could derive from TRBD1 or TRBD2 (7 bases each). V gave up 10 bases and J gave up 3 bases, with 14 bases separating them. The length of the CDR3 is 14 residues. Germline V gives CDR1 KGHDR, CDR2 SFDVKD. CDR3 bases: TGTGCCACTAGACAGGGAGGGGACACCGGGGAGCTGTTTTTT. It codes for CATRQGGDTGELFF.

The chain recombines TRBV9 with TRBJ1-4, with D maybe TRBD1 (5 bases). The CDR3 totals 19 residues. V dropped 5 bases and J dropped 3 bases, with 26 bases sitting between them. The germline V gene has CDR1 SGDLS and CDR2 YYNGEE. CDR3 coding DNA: TGTGCCAGCAGTCGTAGTTCGCCGCAGGGTATTATGGCTAATGAAAAACTGTTTTTT. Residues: CASSRSSPQGIMANEKLFF.

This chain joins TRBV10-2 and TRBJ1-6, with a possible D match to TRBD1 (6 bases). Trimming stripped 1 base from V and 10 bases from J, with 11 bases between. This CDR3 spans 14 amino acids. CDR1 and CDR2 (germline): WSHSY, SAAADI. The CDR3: CASSEYTGTSPLHF. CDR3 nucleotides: TGCGCCAGCAGTGAGTATACAGGGACCTCACCCCTCCACTTT.

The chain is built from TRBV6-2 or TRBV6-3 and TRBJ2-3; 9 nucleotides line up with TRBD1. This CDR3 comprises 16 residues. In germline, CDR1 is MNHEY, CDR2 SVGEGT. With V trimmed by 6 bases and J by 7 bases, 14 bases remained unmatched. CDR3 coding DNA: TGTGCCAGCAGCAGCAGACCGGGACAGGGTACAAATACGCAGTATTTT. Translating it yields CASSSRPGQGTNTQYF.

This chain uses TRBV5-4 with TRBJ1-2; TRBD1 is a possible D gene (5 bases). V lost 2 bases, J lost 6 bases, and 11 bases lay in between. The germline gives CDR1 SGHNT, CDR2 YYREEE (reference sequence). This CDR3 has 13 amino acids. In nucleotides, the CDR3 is TGTGCCAGCAGCTTCGGGGACTTCCATGGCTACACCTTC. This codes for CASSFGDFHGYTF. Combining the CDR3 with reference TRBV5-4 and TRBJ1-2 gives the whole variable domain ETGVTQSPTHLIKTRGQQVTLRCSSQSGHNTVSWYQQALGQGPQFIFQYYREEENGRGNFPPRFSGLQFPNYSSELNVNALELDDSALYLCASSFGDFHGYTFGSGTRLTVV.

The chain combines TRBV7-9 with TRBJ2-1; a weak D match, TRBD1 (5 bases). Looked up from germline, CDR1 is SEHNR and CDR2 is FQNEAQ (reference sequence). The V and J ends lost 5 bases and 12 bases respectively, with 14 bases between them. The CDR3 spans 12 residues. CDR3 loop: CASSPVLDRQFF. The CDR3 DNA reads TGTGCCAGCAGCCCCGTCCTCGACAGGCAGTTCTTC.

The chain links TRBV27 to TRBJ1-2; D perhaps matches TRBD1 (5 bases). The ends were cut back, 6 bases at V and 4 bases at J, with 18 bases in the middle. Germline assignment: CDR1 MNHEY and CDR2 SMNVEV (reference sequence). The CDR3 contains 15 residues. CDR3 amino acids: CASSSLIGGSYGYTF. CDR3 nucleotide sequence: TGTGCCAGCAGCTCTTTGATTGGGGGGAGCTATGGCTACACCTTC.

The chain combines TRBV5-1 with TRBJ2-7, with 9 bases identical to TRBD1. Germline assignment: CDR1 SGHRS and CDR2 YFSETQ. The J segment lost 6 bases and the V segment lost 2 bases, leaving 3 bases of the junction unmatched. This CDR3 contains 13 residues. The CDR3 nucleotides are TGCGCCAGCAGCTTACTACAGGGGGCCGAGCAGTACTTC. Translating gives CASSLLQGAEQYF.

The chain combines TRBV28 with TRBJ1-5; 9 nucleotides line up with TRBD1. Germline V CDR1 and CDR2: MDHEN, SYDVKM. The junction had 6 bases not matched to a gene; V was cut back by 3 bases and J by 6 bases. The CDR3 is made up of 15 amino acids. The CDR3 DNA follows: TGTGCCAGCAGTTTGGGGACAGGGTTTAGTCAGCCCCAGCATTTT. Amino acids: CASSLGTGFSQPQHF.

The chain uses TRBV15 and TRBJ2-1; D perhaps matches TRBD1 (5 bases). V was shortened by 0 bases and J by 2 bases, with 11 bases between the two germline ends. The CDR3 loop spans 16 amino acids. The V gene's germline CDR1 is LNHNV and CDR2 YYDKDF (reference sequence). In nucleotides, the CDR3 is TGTGCCACCAGCAGAGATCTAGGGGTTACCTACAATGAGCAGTTCTTC. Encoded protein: CATSRDLGVTYNEQFF.

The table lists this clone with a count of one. The CDR3 DNA follows: TGTGCCAGCAGCACTCGATTGACTAGCGGGCTGGAGACCCAGTACTTC. As protein: CASSTRLTSGLETQYF. The chain combines TRBV3-1 (or the pseudogene TRBV3-2) with TRBJ2-5; 10 nucleotides align to TRBD2. V shed 5 bases and J 5 bases; nucleotides not matched to a gene: 11. This CDR3 has 16 residues. CDR1 is LGHDT, CDR2 YNNKEL, per germline (reference sequence).

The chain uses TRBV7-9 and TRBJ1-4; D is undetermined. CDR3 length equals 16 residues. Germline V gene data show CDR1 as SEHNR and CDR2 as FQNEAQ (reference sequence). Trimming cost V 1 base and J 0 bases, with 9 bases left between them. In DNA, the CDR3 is TGTGCCAGCAGCTTAGGAACAGCAGCAACTAATGAAAAACTGTTTTTT. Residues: CASSLGTAATNEKLFF.

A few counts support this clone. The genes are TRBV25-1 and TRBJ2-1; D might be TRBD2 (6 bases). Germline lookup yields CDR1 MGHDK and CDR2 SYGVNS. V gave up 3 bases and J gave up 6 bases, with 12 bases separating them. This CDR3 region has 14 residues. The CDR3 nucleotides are TGTGCCAGCAGTGAGGACGGGAGAGTCAATGAGCAGTTCTTC. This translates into CASSEDGRVNEQFF.

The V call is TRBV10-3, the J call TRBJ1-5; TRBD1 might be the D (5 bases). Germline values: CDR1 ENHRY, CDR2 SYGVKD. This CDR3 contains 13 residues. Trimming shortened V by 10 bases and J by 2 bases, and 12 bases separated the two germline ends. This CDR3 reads CATCREGNQPQHF. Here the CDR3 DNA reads TGTGCCACATGCAGGGAGGGCAATCAGCCCCAGCATTTT.

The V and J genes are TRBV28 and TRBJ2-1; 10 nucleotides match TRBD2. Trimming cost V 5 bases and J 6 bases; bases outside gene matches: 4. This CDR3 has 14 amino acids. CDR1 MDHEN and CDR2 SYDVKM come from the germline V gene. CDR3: CASSLTSGINEQFF. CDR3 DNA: TGTGCCAGCAGTCTAACTAGCGGGATCAATGAGCAGTTCTTC. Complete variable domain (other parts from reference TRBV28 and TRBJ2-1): DVKVTQSSRYLVKRTGEKVFLECVQDMDHENMFWYRQDPGLGLRLIYFSYDVKMKEKGDIPEGYSVSREKKERFSLILESASTNQTSMYLCASSLTSGINEQFFGPGTRLTVL.

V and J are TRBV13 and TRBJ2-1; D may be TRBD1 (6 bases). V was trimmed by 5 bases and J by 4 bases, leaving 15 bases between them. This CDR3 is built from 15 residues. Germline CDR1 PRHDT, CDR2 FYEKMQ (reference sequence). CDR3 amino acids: CASSKRATGYNEQFF. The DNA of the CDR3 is TGTGCCAGCAGCAAACGGGCCACAGGGTACAATGAGCAGTTCTTC.

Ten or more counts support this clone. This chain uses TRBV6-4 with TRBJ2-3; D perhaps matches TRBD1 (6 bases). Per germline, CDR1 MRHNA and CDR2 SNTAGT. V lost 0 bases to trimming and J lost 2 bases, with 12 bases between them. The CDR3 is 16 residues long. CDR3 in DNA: TGTGCCAGCAGTGACTCGATCTCAGGGGACACAGATACGCAGTATTTT. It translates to CASSDSISGDTDTQYF.

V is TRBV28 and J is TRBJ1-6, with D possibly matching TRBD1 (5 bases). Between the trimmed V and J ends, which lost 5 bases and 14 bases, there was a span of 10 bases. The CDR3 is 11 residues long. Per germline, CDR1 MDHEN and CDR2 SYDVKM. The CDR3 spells CASSATGSLHF. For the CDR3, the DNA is TGTGCCAGCAGTGCCACAGGTTCCCTCCACTTT.

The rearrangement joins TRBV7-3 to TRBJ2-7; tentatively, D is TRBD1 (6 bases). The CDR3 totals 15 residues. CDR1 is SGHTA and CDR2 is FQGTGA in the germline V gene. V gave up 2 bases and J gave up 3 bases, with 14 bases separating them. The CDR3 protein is CASSLGQTGHYEQYF. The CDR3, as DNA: TGTGCCAGCAGCTTAGGACAGACCGGGCACTACGAGCAGTACTTC.